These 18 T cell receptor beta chains share one sample of origin, sequenced in a study of blood T cell repertoires in COVID-19. Here immunoSEQ multiplex PCR was the method, and the copy in TCRdb shows in-frame clones only, minus some. The repertoire has about 68,000 clones, about 90% of them found once; the top ten carry less than 0.6%. Sequencing used peripheral blood. These receptors were taken from a man in his fifties or sixties with COVID-19, enrolled during active disease.

The chain carries TRBV7-8 and TRBJ1-3, with a weak D call TRBD1 (6 bases). In germline, CDR1 is SGHVS, CDR2 FQNEAQ. This CDR3 contains 15 residues. V was clipped by 2 bases and J by 2 bases, with 10 bases between them. The CDR3 DNA sequence: TGTGCCAGCAGCTTATCACAGGGAACTGGAAACACCATATATTTT. Translated: CASSLSQGTGNTIYF.

The chain has TRBV2 and TRBJ1-4; D might be TRBD1 (6 bases). CDR1 is SNHLY and CDR2 is FYNNEI in the germline V gene. Trimming shortened V by 5 bases and J by 3 bases, and 10 bases separated the two germline ends. This CDR3 contains 14 residues. CDR3 amino acids: CASSSTGPNEKLFF. In DNA, the CDR3 is TGTGCCAGCAGTTCGACAGGACCTAATGAAAAACTGTTTTTT. The full variable domain, completed using reference TRBV2 and TRBJ1-4, is EPEVTQTPSHQVTQMGQEVILRCVPISNHLYFYWYRQILGQKVEFLVSFYNNEISEKSEIFDDQFSVERPDGSNFTLKIRSTKLEDSAMYFCASSSTGPNEKLFFGSGTQLSVL.

The rearrangement joins TRBV6-5 to TRBJ2-7, with 8 bases aligning to TRBD1. CDR1 MNHEY and CDR2 SVGAGI come from the germline V gene. V dropped 4 bases and J dropped 3; count of bases not matched to a gene: 11. The CDR3 loop spans 16 amino acids. The CDR3, as DNA: TGTGCCAGCAGTTCCCCTCTCGGACAGGGTGGCTACGAGCAGTACTTC. Translation: CASSSPLGQGGYEQYF.

The V call is TRBV28, the J call TRBJ1-4; TRBD1 is a possible D gene (5 bases). Trimming stripped 5 bases from V and 0 bases from J, with 7 bases between. There are 14 residues in the CDR3. CDR1 MDHEN and CDR2 SYDVKM come from the germline V gene. The CDR3 region is CASSRGSTNEKLFF. Written as DNA, the CDR3 is TGTGCCAGCAGTAGGGGATCAACTAATGAAAAACTGTTTTTT.

J is TRBJ2-7 and V is TRBV5-1, with 15 nucleotides matching TRBD2. Trimming removed 2 bases from V and 2 bases from J; junction bases left unmatched: 11. The CDR3 extends over 19 amino acids. The V gene's germline CDR1 is SGHRS and CDR2 YFSETQ. CDR3 loop: CASSFGVGLAGGGTYEQYF. DNA for the CDR3: TGCGCCAGCAGCTTTGGGGTGGGACTAGCGGGAGGAGGTACCTACGAGCAGTACTTC.

This clone came up a few times. The rearrangement links TRBV5-6 to TRBJ1-6; D perhaps matches TRBD1 (5 bases). From germline, CDR1 is SGHDT and CDR2 YYEEEE. The CDR3 extends over 16 amino acids. Trimming removed 3 bases at V and 9 bases at J, with 19 bases between. CDR3 region: CASSSPGGRFSSPLHF. The DNA for the CDR3 is TGTGCCAGCAGCTCACCGGGGGGTAGGTTCAGTTCACCCCTCCACTTT.

V is TRBV2 and J is TRBJ2-2; 12 nucleotides align to TRBD2. CDR3 length: 17 amino acids. Trimming at V came to 7 bases and at J to 5 bases, leaving 11 bases not matched to a gene. CDR1 and CDR2 from the germline V gene are SNHLY and FYNNEI. The CDR3, as DNA: TGTGCCAGCACTGCTAGCGGGAGGGCCATGGGAACCGGGGAGCTGTTTTTT. The encoded protein is CASTASGRAMGTGELFF.

J is TRBJ2-7 and V is TRBV19, with TRBD1 matching 9 bases. CDR1 and CDR2 from the germline V gene are LNHDA and SQIVND (reference sequence). The CDR3 is 14 amino acids. The trim removed 5 bases at V and 3 bases at J, leaving 5 bases unmatched. CDR3 sequence reads: CASSGLGQGYEQYF. DNA for the CDR3: TGTGCCAGTAGTGGTCTGGGACAGGGCTACGAGCAGTACTTC.

V gene TRBV5-1 combines with J gene TRBJ1-3, with D hard to call. This CDR3 is built from 14 residues. The V gene's germline CDR1 is SGHRS and CDR2 YFSETQ. Trimming stripped 0 bases from V and 7 bases from J, with 11 bases between. In nucleotides, the CDR3 is TGCGCCAGCAGCTTGGCGACTTCGGAGAACACCATATATTTT. Translation gives CASSLATSENTIYF.

The rearrangement uses TRBV19 and TRBJ2-2; 8 nucleotides match TRBD2. Germline lookup yields CDR1 LNHDA and CDR2 SQIVND (reference sequence). The CDR3 loop spans 13 amino acids. In nucleotides, the CDR3 is TGTGCGGCGCGGGCGGGAGGCACCGGGGAGCTGTTTTTT. It is translated as CAARAGGTGELFF.

The table lists this clone with a count of one. The chain joins TRBV4-2 to TRBJ2-7; 7 nucleotides line up with TRBD2. This CDR3 is 15 amino acids long. The germline gives CDR1 LGHNA, CDR2 YNFKEQ. V was pared by 4 bases and J by 1 base, with 7 bases of the junction left unmatched. In DNA form, the CDR3 reads TGTGCCAGCAGCCCTCTAGCGGCTAGTTCCTACGAGCAGTACTTC. Translated, it gives CASSPLAASSYEQYF.

The chain joins TRBV3-1 (or the pseudogene TRBV3-2) to TRBJ1-2; D is unclear. This CDR3 is built from 12 residues. Germline CDR1 reads LGHDT; CDR2 reads YNNKEL (reference sequence). Deletions cut 6 bases from V and 2 bases from J, with 7 bases between. In nucleotides, the CDR3 is TGTGCCAGCAGGGCAGGAAACTATGGCTACACCTTC. Protein: CASRAGNYGYTF.

The genes are TRBV5-1 and TRBJ1-1; D is undetermined. CDR1 SGHRS and CDR2 YFSETQ come from the germline V gene. The V end lost 5 bases, the J end lost 3 bases, and 14 bases lay between the germline ends. The CDR3 is 14 residues long. The CDR3 spells CASSRFGQDTEAFF. The CDR3 DNA reads TGCGCCAGCAGTCGTTTTGGGCAGGACACTGAAGCTTTCTTT.

The CDR3 region is CASSLAPGQLSNQPQHF. In DNA, the CDR3 is TGTGCCAGCAGCTTAGCCCCGGGACAGCTTAGCAATCAGCCCCAGCATTTT. This chain uses TRBV11-3 with TRBJ1-5, with TRBD1 matching over 7 bases. This CDR3 contains 17 residues. From germline, CDR1 is SGHNT and CDR2 YENEEA. Trimming cost V 1 base and J 0 bases; bases outside gene matches: 6.

This chain uses TRBV19 with TRBJ1-3; perhaps TRBD1 as D (5 bases). Trimming removed 7 bases from V and 10 bases from J, with 23 bases in between. The CDR3 runs 15 residues. The V gene's germline CDR1 is LNHDA and CDR2 SQIVND (reference sequence). CDR3 in amino acids: CASTIVGGTTRTIYF. DNA of the CDR3: TGTGCCAGTACCATAGTTGGGGGGACGACTAGGACCATATATTTT.

V usage is TRBV21-1 and J usage is TRBJ1-2; the table calls TRBD1, which could not be checked here. TRBV21-1 is deemed a pseudogene. The CDR3 is 15 amino acids. This CDR3 is CATRGTDSPNYGYTF. The CDR3 region has the DNA TGTGCCACCAGGGGGACAGACAGTCCTAACTATGGCTACACCTTC.

This sequence joins TRBV4-3 and TRBJ2-1; D is perhaps TRBD2 (6 bases). Germline-derived CDR1 and CDR2 are LGHNA and YSLEER. V was shortened by 0 bases and J by 0 bases, with 18 bases between the two germline ends. This CDR3 is 19 amino acids long. DNA for the CDR3: TGCGCCAGCAGCCAAGAGGGTAGCGGATACGATTCCTCCTACAATGAGCAGTTCTTC. This gives the protein CASSQEGSGYDSSYNEQFF.

J is TRBJ1-5 and V is TRBV7-6; tentative D call: TRBD1 (6 bases). Germline lookup yields CDR1 SGHVS and CDR2 FNYEAQ. Trimming cost V 4 bases and J 7 bases, with 14 bases left between them. The CDR3 totals 14 residues. The CDR3 loop reads CASSSQQGIQPQHF. CDR3 nucleotide sequence: TGTGCCAGCAGCTCGCAACAGGGTATCCAGCCCCAGCATTTT.